One sample yielded the 4 T cell receptor beta chains listed below, sequenced in a study of T-cell memory formation after mild COVID-19. TCRdb re-called the 5' RACE reads through MiXCR, storing one row per CDR3 protein. Among some 310,000 distinct CDR3 sequences listed, 20% to 25% were seen once. The sequencing input was PBMCs or a T cell subset sorted from them (not recorded which). The receptors shown here come from a man aged 18 to 30 who had mild COVID-19 (a few samples of this study predate the infection). Cell type and time point are not known.

V is TRBV10-3 and J is TRBJ2-5; the D is unclear. CDR1 and CDR2 from the germline V gene are ENHRY and SYGVKD. The V gene lost 4 bases and the J gene lost 5 bases, with 11 bases spanning the gap. This CDR3 has 13 amino acids. The CDR3 region is CAISGGSSETQYF. CDR3 DNA: TGTGCCATCAGTGGGGGTAGCAGCGAGACCCAGTACTTC.

The chain carries TRBV7-2 and TRBJ1-5; D not certain. V was trimmed by 5 bases and J by 10 bases, leaving 12 bases between them. The V gene's germline CDR1 is SGHTA and CDR2 FQGNSA. The CDR3 loop spans 12 amino acids. The CDR3, as DNA: TGTGCCAGCAGCCAAGACCGGGGACCCCAGCATTTT. It specifies CASSQDRGPQHF.

This clonotype was observed a handful of times. The rearrangement uses TRBV29-1 and TRBJ1-1; 11 positions agree with TRBD1. The V segment lost 7 bases and the J segment 4 bases; nucleotides outside the gene matches: 5. The CDR3 runs 13 residues. Germline V gene data show CDR1 as SQVTM and CDR2 as ANQGSEA. The CDR3, as DNA: TGCAGCGGTACCGGGACAGGGGGCACTGAAGCTTTCTTT. As protein: CSGTGTGGTEAFF.

This rearrangement joins TRBV20-1 to TRBJ2-5; 7 bases are a match to TRBD1. Losses at the gene ends were 5 bases for V and 5 bases for J; bases not matched to a gene: 11. This CDR3 has 14 amino acids. The germline V gene encodes CDR1 DFQATT and CDR2 SNEGSKA (reference sequence). In DNA form, the CDR3 reads TGCAGTGCTCGACCGGGACAGCCCAGGGAGACCCAGTACTTC. Amino acid sequence: CSARPGQPRETQYF.